These 14 T cell receptor beta chains were sequenced from one sample in a study of T cell responses to AZD1222 COVID-19 vaccine. This table comes from immunoSEQ multiplex PCR, and its TCRdb copy is limited to in-frame clones, with some not included. Among about 150,000 clones, more than 85% were seen once, and the ten largest hold approximately 1.4%. The material was peripheral blood, obtained 28 days after the second AZD1222 dose. These TCRs come from an adult who received the AZD1222 COVID-19 vaccine.

The chain recombines TRBV12-3 or TRBV12-4 with TRBJ1-3; D gene unclear. This CDR3 is built from 12 residues. Deletions cut 9 bases from V and 1 base from J, with 7 bases between. The CDR3 nucleotides read TGTGCCAGTCGTGTGTCTGGAAACACCATATATTTT. It translates to CASRVSGNTIYF.

The V gene is TRBV4-1, the J gene TRBJ2-7; perhaps TRBD2 as D (5 bases). V was trimmed by 3 bases and J by 4 bases, leaving 13 bases between them. CDR3 length: 14 residues. The germline gives CDR1 MGHRA, CDR2 YSYEKL. The CDR3 reads CASSHGGISYEQYF. The DNA for the CDR3 is TGCGCCAGCAGCCACGGAGGAATTTCGTACGAGCAGTACTTC.

J is TRBJ1-1 and V is TRBV4-2, with D possibly TRBD1 on 5 matching bases. Germline lookup yields CDR1 LGHNA and CDR2 YNFKEQ. V gave up 0 bases and J gave up 4 bases, with 9 bases separating them. The CDR3 contains 14 residues. CDR3 in amino acids: CASSQEVRGTEAFF. CDR3 bases: TGTGCCAGCAGCCAAGAAGTAAGGGGCACTGAAGCTTTCTTT.

The genes are TRBV11-2 and TRBJ1-3, with D unclear. V lost 0 bases, J lost 5 bases, and 2 bases lay in between. There are 12 residues in the CDR3. Germline loops: CDR1 SGHAT, CDR2 FQNNGV. The CDR3 protein is CASSLDRNTIYF. The CDR3 DNA follows: TGTGCCAGCAGCTTAGACCGAAACACCATATATTTT.

This rearrangement joins TRBV5-1 to TRBJ2-7, with 7 nucleotides matching TRBD2. Per germline, CDR1 SGHRS and CDR2 YFSETQ. Germline trimming cut 4 bases from V and 4 bases from J; bases unmatched to any gene: 8. The CDR3 loop spans 14 amino acids. CDR3 region: CASSSGTLTYEQYF. The CDR3 region has the DNA TGCGCCAGCAGCAGCGGGACTCTTACATACGAGCAGTACTTC.

The rearrangement uses TRBV29-1 and TRBJ1-1; D perhaps matches TRBD1 (6 bases). V was clipped by 7 bases and J by 6 bases, with 15 bases between them. The CDR3 totals 12 residues. Per the germline V gene, CDR1 is SQVTM and CDR2 is ANQGSEA. CDR3 bases: TGCAGCGCTACGGAGGGGGGGCCTGAAGCTTTCTTT. It translates to CSATEGGPEAFF.

The J gene is TRBJ2-1, the V gene TRBV6-5, with 8 bases lining up with TRBD1. The germline CDR1 and CDR2 sequences are MNHEY and SVGAGI. This CDR3 is built from 15 residues. J lost 1 base, V lost 5 bases, and 4 bases had no gene match. The CDR3 spells CASSRQGFSYNEQFF. The DNA for the CDR3 is TGTGCCAGCAGTCGACAGGGGTTTTCCTACAATGAGCAGTTCTTC.

The J gene is TRBJ1-1, the V gene TRBV27; 7 bases map to TRBD1. J gave up 5 bases and V 9 bases, and 9 bases lay outside the gene matches. Germline V lookup: CDR1 MNHEY, CDR2 SMNVEV (reference sequence). The CDR3 loop spans 13 amino acids. CDR3 in amino acids: CASSQGTLTEAFF. The DNA of the CDR3 is TGTGCCAGTTCACAGGGGACGCTAACTGAAGCTTTCTTT.

CDR3: CASRTDRGQTGELFF. The CDR3 region has the DNA TGTGCCAGCAGAACGGACAGGGGGCAAACCGGGGAGCTGTTTTTT. The chain couples TRBV25-1 to TRBJ2-2; 11 bases line up with TRBD1. This CDR3 has 15 amino acids. The V segment lost 6 bases and the J segment 5 bases; nucleotides outside the gene matches: 5. Germline CDR1 and CDR2: MGHDK and SYGVNS.

V usage is TRBV5-1 and J usage is TRBJ2-1, with D uncertain. Between the trimmed V and J ends, which lost 3 bases and 7 bases, there was a span of 8 bases. The CDR3 contains 12 residues. Germline V gene data show CDR1 as SGHRS and CDR2 as YFSETQ. CDR3 coding DNA: TGCGCCAGCAGCTCGGGTAGTAATGAGCAGTTCTTC. Its translation: CASSSGSNEQFF.

V and J are TRBV30 and TRBJ2-1; D perhaps matches TRBD1 (6 bases). Germline CDR1 and CDR2: GTSNPN and SVGIG (reference sequence). The length of the CDR3 is 14 residues. V lost 3 bases and J lost 0, with 9 bases in between. This CDR3 reads CAWRPGHSYNEQFF. DNA for the CDR3: TGTGCCTGGAGGCCGGGACACTCCTACAATGAGCAGTTCTTC.

The chain recombines TRBV5-1 with TRBJ2-1; TRBD2 is a possible D gene (6 bases). Deletions cut 4 bases from V and 1 base from J, with 12 bases between. The CDR3 runs 15 residues. Per germline, CDR1 SGHRS and CDR2 YFSETQ. The CDR3 is CASSPVGGSYNEQFF. The CDR3 region has the DNA TGCGCCAGCAGCCCCGTCGGGGGTTCCTACAATGAGCAGTTCTTC.

The rearrangement links TRBV29-1 to TRBJ2-7; 8 nucleotides line up with TRBD1. Trimming at V came to 6 bases and at J to 1 base, leaving 5 bases not matched to a gene. Germline values: CDR1 SQVTM, CDR2 ANQGSEA. The CDR3 extends over 13 amino acids. The CDR3: CSVTGVQSYEQYF. The CDR3 region has the DNA TGCAGCGTGACAGGGGTCCAATCCTACGAGCAGTACTTC.

The chain combines TRBV2 with TRBJ1-5, with D perhaps matching TRBD1 (5 bases). The ends were cut back, 1 base at V and 1 base at J, with 5 bases in the middle. In germline, CDR1 is SNHLY, CDR2 FYNNEI. This CDR3 is built from 14 residues. The CDR3 spells CASSEGGSNQPQHF. The CDR3 nucleotides are TGTGCCAGCAGTGAAGGGGGGAGCAATCAGCCCCAGCATTTT.